This T cell receptor beta chain was sequenced for a study of cytomegalovirus exposure and HLA in healthy donors. The PCR was carried out with 60 Vbeta primers and 13 Jbeta primers. Only in-frame clones appear in the TCRdb table, and some are missing; sequencing was by immunoSEQ multiplex PCR. The table lists about 140,000 clones, 82% of them singletons. The V and J ends lost 3 bases and 3 bases, in that order; junction bases with no gene match: 6. From germline, CDR1 is MNHEY and CDR2 SVGAGI. The CDR3 length is 16 residues. The sample consisted of PBMCs. The sequence derives from a middle-aged woman in good health and CMV-seronegative. This chain joins TRBV6-5 and TRBJ2-2; 8 nucleotides align to TRBD2. The CDR3 bases are TGTGCCAGCAGTTATCTTGGCGGGGGGTACACCGGGGAGCTGTTTTTT. Translated, it gives CASSYLGGGYTGELFF.